The 20 T cell receptor beta chains below all came from one sample that was sequenced in a study of blood T cells in healthy people across ages. The second PCR ran roughly 6 to 12 cycles with a sample-barcoded 5' primer and J-beta primers. In TCRdb, the 5' RACE reads were re-called with MiXCR into one record per CDR3 protein. Of 1.5 million to 1.9 million distinct CDR3 sequences in the sample, approximately 43% are singletons; the top ten hold about 4.1%. Material for sequencing was blood. These receptors originate from a woman under 30 in good health.

V and J are TRBV7-2 and TRBJ2-5, with D possibly being TRBD2 (6 bases). This CDR3 region has 14 residues. Trimming shortened V by 4 bases and J by 6 bases, and 15 bases separated the two germline ends. Per germline, CDR1 SGHTA and CDR2 FQGNSA. CDR3 sequence: CASSSGLAGQTQYF. The CDR3 DNA is TGTGCCAGCAGCTCGGGACTGGCCGGGCAGACCCAGTACTTC.

This clonotype has a handful of counts. V is TRBV20-1 and J is TRBJ2-5; D may correspond to TRBD1 or TRBD2 (5 bases each). This CDR3 comprises 15 residues. V was cut by 4 bases and J by 1 base, with 16 bases left in between. Germline CDR1 is DFQATT and CDR2 is SNEGSKA (reference sequence). DNA of the CDR3: TGCAGTGCTACTTTTCCGGGACGGTTCCAAGAGACCCAGTACTTC. Its protein is CSATFPGRFQETQYF.

This clonotype was detected a few times. The chain couples TRBV7-8 to TRBJ2-5; D is unclear. The tail of the sequence fits TRBJ2-7 better, so the J call may be wrong. Germline V CDR1 and CDR2: SGHVS, FQNEAQ. This CDR3 comprises 12 residues. The CDR3 here is CASGYVASEQYF. The CDR3 DNA reads TGTGCCAGCGGCTACGTAGCTTCCGAGCAGTACTTC.

The chain is built from TRBV20-1 and TRBJ2-7, with TRBD1 identical over 9 bases. Germline CDR1 and CDR2: DFQATT and SNEGSKA (reference sequence). V trimming: 6 bases; J trimming: 4 bases; junction bases outside the gene matches: 7. This CDR3 is built from 13 residues. The CDR3 region is CSARRDRAYEQYF. In DNA, the CDR3 is TGCAGTGCGCGCCGGGACAGGGCGTACGAGCAGTACTTC.

Points on this clonotype: The junction departs from germline at one end; a sequencing error may be responsible. The chain employs TRBV6-5 and TRBJ1-1; no reliable D call. This CDR3 has 13 residues. Germline V gene lookup returns CDR1 MNHEY and CDR2 SVGAGI. CDR3 bases: TGTGCCAGCAGTGACTCAGAAGGTGGTGAAGCTTTCTTT. Amino acids: CASSDSEGGEAFF.

Notes on this clonotype: Relative to the germline gene, one junction end is altered; a read error may explain this. The rearrangement joins TRBV3-1 to TRBJ2-4; 11 bases agree with TRBD2. The DNA end lines up better with TRBJ2-7; the J call may be wrong. CDR1 is LGHDT and CDR2 is YNNKEL in the germline V gene (reference sequence). The CDR3 runs to 14 residues. For the CDR3, the DNA is TGTGTCAGCAGCCCACTAGCGGGAGCGGGCGAGCAGTACTTC. Translation gives CVSSPLAGAGEQYF.

The chain combines TRBV28 with TRBJ2-7; either TRBD1 or TRBD2 may supply D (5 bases each). The CDR3 length is 16 residues. Trimming cost V 4 bases and J 2 bases, with 18 bases left between them. CDR1 is MDHEN and CDR2 is SYDVKM in the germline V gene. The DNA for the CDR3 is TGTGCCAGCAGTTCAGCCGGAAGGGACGTACCCTACGAGCAGTACTTC. This sequence encodes CASSSAGRDVPYEQYF.

The genes are TRBV9 and TRBJ2-7; 7 nucleotides agree with TRBD1. J lost 7 bases, V lost 2 bases, and 9 bases had no gene match. CDR1 SGDLS and CDR2 YYNGEE come from the germline V gene. CDR3 length: 14 residues. The CDR3 bases are TGTGCCAGCAGCGTGCAGGACAGGTCTCGAGAGCAGTACTTC. Translated: CASSVQDRSREQYF.

J is TRBJ2-3 and V is TRBV5-1; D may be TRBD1 or TRBD2 (5 bases each). The germline V and J ends were trimmed by 4 bases and 4 bases, with 16 bases remaining between them. The CDR3 consists of 15 residues. Germline CDR1 reads SGHRS; CDR2 reads YFSETQ. This chain's CDR3 is CASSPCPQGADTQYF. The CDR3 DNA is TGCGCCAGCAGCCCCTGTCCCCAGGGAGCAGATACGCAGTATTTT.

This clonotype came up a few times. This chain joins TRBV2 and TRBJ2-5; the D is unclear. V gave up 10 bases and J gave up 4 bases, with 13 bases separating them. The CDR3 runs to 12 residues. In germline, CDR1 is SNHLY, CDR2 FYNNEI. This CDR3 is CATASGLETQYF. CDR3 DNA: TGTGCCACCGCTTCGGGTTTAGAGACCCAGTACTTC.

The V and J genes are TRBV20-1 and TRBJ2-1, with TRBD1 matching over 8 bases. This CDR3 is 16 amino acids long. V shed 0 bases and J 8 bases; nucleotides not matched to a gene: 12. CDR1 is DFQATT, CDR2 SNEGSKA, per germline (reference sequence). CDR3: CSARDRTGPNYDEQFF. CDR3 in DNA: TGCAGTGCTAGAGATAGGACAGGGCCAAATTACGATGAGCAGTTCTTC.

The J gene is TRBJ1-2, the V gene TRBV29-1; a possible D gene is TRBD1 (6 bases). Between the trimmed V and J ends, which lost 4 bases and 6 bases, there was a span of 21 bases. CDR1 and CDR2 (germline): SQVTM, ANQGSEA. This CDR3 region has 15 residues. The CDR3, as DNA: TGCAGCGTTGGAACAGGGCGGGGGGTAGTAGATGGCTACACCTTC. Protein product: CSVGTGRGVVDGYTF. The whole variable domain, remainder taken from reference TRBV29-1 and TRBJ1-2, is SAVISQKPSRDICQRGTSLTIQCQVDSQVTMMFWYRQQPGQSLTLIATANQGSEATYESGFVIDKFPISRPNLTFSTLTVSNMSPEDSSIYLCSVGTGRGVVDGYTFGSGTRLTVV.

The chain has TRBV6-2 or TRBV6-3 and TRBJ1-1, with TRBD1 as a possible D gene (6 bases). The V end lost 5 bases, the J end lost 8 bases, and 9 bases lay between the germline ends. Germline CDR1 reads MNHEY; CDR2 reads SVGEGT. The CDR3 covers 11 residues. CDR3 DNA sequence: TGTGCCAGCAGTAGGACAGTGGAAGCTTTCTTT. Translation gives CASSRTVEAFF.

This clonotype came up a few times. V is TRBV6-6 and J is TRBJ2-3; 11 bases map to TRBD2. Per germline, CDR1 MNHNY and CDR2 SVGAGI (reference sequence). Trimming removed 0 bases from V and 5 bases from J; junction bases left unmatched: 7. This CDR3 contains 17 residues. Here the CDR3 reads CASSYSVAGGPGDTQYF. CDR3 DNA: TGTGCCAGCAGTTACTCGGTAGCGGGAGGGCCGGGAGATACGCAGTATTTT.

V is TRBV20-1 and J is TRBJ2-1, with a possible D match to TRBD2 (5 bases). Germline lookup yields CDR1 DFQATT and CDR2 SNEGSKA (reference sequence). CDR3 length: 12 amino acids. V was trimmed by 3 bases and J by 7 bases, leaving 10 bases between them. CDR3 sequence reads: CSASPEGNEQFF. The CDR3 DNA sequence: TGCAGTGCTAGTCCTGAGGGAAATGAGCAGTTCTTC.

A few counts support this clonotype. This rearrangement joins TRBV7-9 to TRBJ2-7; D is unresolved. CDR1 and CDR2 (germline): SEHNR, FQNEAQ (reference sequence). CDR3 size: 14 residues. The V and J ends lost 5 bases and 0 bases respectively, with 11 bases between them. Here the CDR3 DNA reads TGTGCCAGCAGCCGAGCACGAAGCTCCTACGAGCAGTACTTC. Protein product: CASSRARSSYEQYF.

This clonotype showed up just a few times. The J gene is TRBJ1-5, the V gene TRBV6-8; 7 bases match TRBD1. Trimming at V came to 6 bases and at J to 6 bases, leaving 11 bases not matched to a gene. CDR3 length equals 15 residues. The germline V gene encodes CDR1 MNHGY and CDR2 SAAAGT. CDR3 residues: CASRAGQAVGQPQHF. The CDR3, as DNA: TGTGCCAGCAGAGCCGGACAGGCGGTTGGTCAGCCCCAGCATTTT.

The table lists this clonotype with a few counts. CDR3: CAISESLPGGVQETQYF. DNA of the CDR3: TGTGCCATCAGTGAGTCGCTGCCAGGAGGGGTCCAAGAGACCCAGTACTTC. J is TRBJ2-5 and V is TRBV10-3; D is perhaps TRBD2 (6 bases). CDR1 ENHRY and CDR2 SYGVKD come from the germline V gene. The V gene lost 0 bases and the J gene lost 1 base, with 15 bases spanning the gap. The CDR3 length is 17 residues.

In this sample, this clonotype turned up a few times. The rearrangement joins TRBV10-1 to TRBJ2-7; 7 nucleotides align to TRBD1. V was pared by 6 bases and J by 3 bases, with 14 bases of the junction left unmatched. Germline CDR1 WNHNN, CDR2 SYGVQD (reference sequence). This CDR3 spans 16 amino acids. The CDR3 DNA sequence: TGCGCCAGCAGAGACCTTGGGACAGCCTGGCGCTACGAGCAGTACTTC. Translation: CASRDLGTAWRYEQYF.

The chain couples TRBV4-1 to TRBJ2-7; the D gene is possibly TRBD2 (6 bases). CDR1 MGHRA and CDR2 YSYEKL come from the germline V gene. V lost 1 base to trimming and J lost 3 bases, with 13 bases between them. The CDR3 is made up of 15 amino acids. The CDR3 DNA follows: TGCGCCAGCAGCCAAGGGTCTAGCGACCTCTACGAGCAGTACTTC. Translation gives CASSQGSSDLYEQYF.